Listed below are T cell receptor beta chains from one sample, sequenced in a study of T-cell memory formation after mild COVID-19. MiXCR, applied by TCRdb to the 5' RACE reads, yields one record per CDR3 protein. In the table there are hundreds of thousands of distinct CDR3 sequences, about a sixth of which are singletons. The sequenced material came from PBMCs or a T cell subset sorted from them (not recorded which). The source of these receptors is a man younger than 35 who had mild COVID-19 (a few samples of this study predate the infection). Cell type and time point are not known. Both conserved end residues are trimmed from each CDR3. The D gene is left open where the match is weak.

TRBJ2-1 - TRBV15 ATSRDGHNEQF
TRBJ1-2 - TRBV20-1 SAPSGTSGYT
TRBJ1-1 - TRBV7-9 ASSWWGLNTEAF
TRBJ1-1 TRBD1 TRBV20-1 SAREQGPVRTEAF
TRBJ2-5 - TRBV10-2 ASSEGVHQGVAQY
TRBJ1-2 - TRBV12-3/TRBV12-4 ASRSGGNSGGYT
TRBJ2-7 TRBD2 TRBV29-1 SALAGTSGGAVQY
TRBJ1-4 - TRBV7-6 ASSNDPGTFPLKLF
TRBJ1-1 - TRBV7-2 ASSPARGMNTEAF
TRBJ2-2 - TRBV28 ASSLIGVGTGELF
TRBJ2-3 - TRBV5-5 ARSSGSTDTQY
TRBJ2-4 - TRBV21-1 ASSKVGGGDSKNIQY
TRBJ2-2 - TRBV29-1 SVVANGELF
TRBJ2-3 TRBD1 TRBV6-5 ASTPWTGRFTDTQY
TRBJ1-5 - TRBV5-1 ASSLSWGQPQH
TRBJ2-3 - TRBV20-1 SADRGLDTQY
TRBJ2-1 - TRBV3-1 ASSPRQGDEQF
TRBJ1-5 TRBD1 TRBV27 ASSPIRGQGYHQPQH
TRBJ1-2 - TRBV6-6 ASSYSGELGYT
TRBJ2-1 - TRBV9 ASSALADGGWQF
TRBJ1-5 TRBD1 TRBV19 ASRGQGQQPQH
TRBJ1-3 - TRBV15 ATRPRAGNTIY
TRBJ2-1 - TRBV12-3/TRBV12-4 ASSFFGVGNEQF
TRBJ2-2 - TRBV20-1 SGGANTGELF
TRBJ2-3 - TRBV19 ASSIDAGFSTSTDTQY
TRBJ2-6 - TRBV7-2 ASSDVSGANVLT
TRBJ1-5 TRBD1 TRBV6-5 ASSKTGGFNQPQH
TRBJ2-5 TRBD1 TRBV24-1 ATSDRSRGRGETQY
TRBJ2-1 - TRBV14 ASSPRTEGEQF
TRBJ1-1 TRBD1 TRBV20-1 SAREEGQGFYTEAF
TRBJ2-3 TRBD1 TRBV4-3 ASSTRDRGSDTQY
TRBJ2-1 - TRBV6-5 ASRKNNEQF
TRBJ2-3 TRBD2 TRBV5-1 ASSPGILAGEATDTQY
TRBJ1-1 - TRBV3-1 ASSQGIIRQAGATEAF
TRBJ2-7 - TRBV20-1 SGKVRGSSYEQY
TRBJ1-2 - TRBV9 ASSVDGGPLGYT
TRBJ1-1 TRBD1 TRBV20-1 SAPRTGADTEAF
TRBJ1-1 - TRBV4-3 ASSQDSGTEAF
TRBJ1-5 - TRBV28 ASRTAGTSDQPQH
TRBJ2-5 TRBD1 TRBV5-1 ASSPWDRGAETQY
TRBJ2-2 - TRBV24-1 ATSTANTGELF
TRBJ1-2 - TRBV7-2 ASSYQDSYGYT
TRBJ2-1 - TRBV15 ATSSRTEDNEQF
TRBJ1-3 - TRBV10-3 AISARGQLSGNTIY
TRBJ1-2 - TRBV12-3/TRBV12-4 ASSLQERDGYT
TRBJ2-7 TRBD2 TRBV6-2/TRBV6-3 ASRREAPYEQY
TRBJ2-1 - TRBV7-2 ASSLAFRGEYNEQF
TRBJ2-6 TRBD2 TRBV4-1 ASSRAGVITGANVLT
TRBJ1-2 - TRBV7-9 ASSPDPGNYGYT
TRBJ2-1 TRBD2 TRBV11-2 ASSLRGAGVVDEQF